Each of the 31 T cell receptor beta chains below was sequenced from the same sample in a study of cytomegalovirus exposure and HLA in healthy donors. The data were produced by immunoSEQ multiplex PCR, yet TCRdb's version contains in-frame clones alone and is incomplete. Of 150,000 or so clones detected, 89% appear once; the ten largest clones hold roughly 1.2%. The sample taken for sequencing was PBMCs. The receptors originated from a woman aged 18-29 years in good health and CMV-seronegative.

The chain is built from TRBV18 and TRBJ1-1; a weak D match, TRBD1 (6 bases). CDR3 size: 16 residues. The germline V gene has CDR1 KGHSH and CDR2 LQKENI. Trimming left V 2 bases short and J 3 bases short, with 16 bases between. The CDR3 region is CASSPTTGKVDTEAFF. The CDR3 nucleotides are TGTGCCAGCTCACCAACCACAGGGAAGGTTGACACTGAAGCTTTCTTT.

CDR3 in amino acids: CASSSRDRVRQPQHF. As DNA, the CDR3 is TGTGCCAGCAGCTCGAGAGACAGGGTGCGACAGCCCCAGCATTTT. This rearrangement joins TRBV7-8 to TRBJ1-5; 7 bases are a match to TRBD1. Germline CDR1 SGHVS, CDR2 FQNEAQ. This CDR3 comprises 15 residues. V was pared by 4 bases and J by 7 bases, with 10 bases of the junction left unmatched.

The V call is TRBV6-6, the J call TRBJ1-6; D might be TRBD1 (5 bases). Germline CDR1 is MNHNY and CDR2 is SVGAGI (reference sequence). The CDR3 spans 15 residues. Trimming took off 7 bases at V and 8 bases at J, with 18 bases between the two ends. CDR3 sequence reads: CASNLPDPGDSPLHF. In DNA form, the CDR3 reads TGTGCCAGCAACCTACCGGACCCGGGGGATTCACCCCTCCACTTT.

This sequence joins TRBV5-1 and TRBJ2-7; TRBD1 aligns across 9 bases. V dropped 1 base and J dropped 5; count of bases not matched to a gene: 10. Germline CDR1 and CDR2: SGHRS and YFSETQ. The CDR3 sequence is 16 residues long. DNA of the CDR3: TGCGCCAGCAGCTTGTTAGGGGGACAGGGCGAACACGAGCAGTACTTC. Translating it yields CASSLLGGQGEHEQYF.

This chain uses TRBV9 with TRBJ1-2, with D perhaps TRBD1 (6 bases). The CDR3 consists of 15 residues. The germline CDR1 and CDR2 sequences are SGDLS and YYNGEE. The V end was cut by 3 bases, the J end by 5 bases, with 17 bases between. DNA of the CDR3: TGTGCCAGCAGCGACCAGCCAGGGGACCCTTATGGCTACACCTTC. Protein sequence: CASSDQPGDPYGYTF.

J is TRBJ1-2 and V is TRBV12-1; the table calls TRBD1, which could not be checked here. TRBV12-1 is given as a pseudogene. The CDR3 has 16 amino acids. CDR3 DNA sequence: TGTGCCAGCAGCCCGAGTATGACAGGGGAGGGCTATGGCTACACCTTC. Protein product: CASSPSMTGEGYGYTF.

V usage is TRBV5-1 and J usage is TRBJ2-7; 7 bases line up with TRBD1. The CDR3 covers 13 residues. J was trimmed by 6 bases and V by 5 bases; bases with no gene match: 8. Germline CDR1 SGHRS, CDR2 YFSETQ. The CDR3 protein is CASRDDRAAEQYF. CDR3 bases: TGCGCCAGCAGGGACGACAGGGCAGCCGAGCAGTACTTC.

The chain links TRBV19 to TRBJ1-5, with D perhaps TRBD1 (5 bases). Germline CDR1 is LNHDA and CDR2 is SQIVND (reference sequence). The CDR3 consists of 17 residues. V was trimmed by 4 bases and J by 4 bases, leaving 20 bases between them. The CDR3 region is CASSTPGLGPWNQPQHF. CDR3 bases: TGTGCCAGTAGTACCCCAGGGTTGGGGCCCTGGAATCAGCCCCAGCATTTT.

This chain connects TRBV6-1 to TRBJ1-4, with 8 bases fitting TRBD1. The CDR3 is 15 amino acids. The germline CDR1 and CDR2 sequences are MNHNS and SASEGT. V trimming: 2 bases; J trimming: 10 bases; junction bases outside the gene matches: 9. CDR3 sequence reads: CASSEPARGLGKLFF. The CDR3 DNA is TGTGCCAGCAGTGAACCAGCCAGGGGGCTGGGAAAACTGTTTTTT.

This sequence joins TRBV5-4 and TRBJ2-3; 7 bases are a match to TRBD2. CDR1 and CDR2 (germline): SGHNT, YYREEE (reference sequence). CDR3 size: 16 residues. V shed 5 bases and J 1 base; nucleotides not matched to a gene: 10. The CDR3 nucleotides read TGTGCCAGCAGTCAAGCCCAGCGGGGACGCACAGATACGCAGTATTTT. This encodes CASSQAQRGRTDTQYF.

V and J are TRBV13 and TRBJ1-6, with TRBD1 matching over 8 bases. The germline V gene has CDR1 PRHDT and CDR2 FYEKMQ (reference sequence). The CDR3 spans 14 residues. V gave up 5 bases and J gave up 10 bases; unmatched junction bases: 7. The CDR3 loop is CASSVNRGDSPLHF. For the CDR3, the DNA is TGTGCCAGCAGCGTTAACAGGGGGGACTCACCCCTCCACTTT.

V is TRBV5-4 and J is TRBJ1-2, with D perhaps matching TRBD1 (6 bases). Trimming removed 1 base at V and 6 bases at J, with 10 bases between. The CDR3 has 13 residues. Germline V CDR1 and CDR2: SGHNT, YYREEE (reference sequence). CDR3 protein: CASSLLRGNGYTF. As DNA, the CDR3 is TGTGCCAGCAGCTTGCTCAGGGGAAATGGCTACACCTTC.

This CDR3 reads CASSSRGTGELFF. The CDR3 DNA reads as TGTGCCAGCAGCTCCAGGGGCACCGGGGAGCTGTTTTTT. The chain is built from TRBV7-9 and TRBJ2-2, with a possible D match to TRBD1 (6 bases). This CDR3 comprises 13 residues. V was pared by 4 bases and J by 4 bases, with 7 bases between. The germline V gene has CDR1 SEHNR and CDR2 FQNEAQ (reference sequence).

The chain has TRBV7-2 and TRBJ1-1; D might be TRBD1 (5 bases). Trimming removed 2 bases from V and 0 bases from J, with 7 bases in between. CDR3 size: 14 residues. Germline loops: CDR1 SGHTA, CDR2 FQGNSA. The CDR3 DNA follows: TGTGCCAGCAGCTTATCAGGGTTGAACACTGAAGCTTTCTTT. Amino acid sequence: CASSLSGLNTEAFF.

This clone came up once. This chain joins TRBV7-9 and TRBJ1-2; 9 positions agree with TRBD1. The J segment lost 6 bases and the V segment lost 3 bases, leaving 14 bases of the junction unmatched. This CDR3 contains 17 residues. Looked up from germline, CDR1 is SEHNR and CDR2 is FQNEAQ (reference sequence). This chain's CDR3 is CASSFAGQGPTLHGYTF. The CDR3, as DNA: TGTGCCAGCAGCTTCGCGGGACAGGGACCCACCCTACATGGCTACACCTTC.

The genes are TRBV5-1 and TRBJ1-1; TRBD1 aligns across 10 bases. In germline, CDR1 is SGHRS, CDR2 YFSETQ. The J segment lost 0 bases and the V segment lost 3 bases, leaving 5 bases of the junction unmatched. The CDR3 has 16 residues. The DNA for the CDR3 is TGCGCCAGCAGCTGGGGGACAGGGGTTATGAACACTGAAGCTTTCTTT. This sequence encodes CASSWGTGVMNTEAFF.

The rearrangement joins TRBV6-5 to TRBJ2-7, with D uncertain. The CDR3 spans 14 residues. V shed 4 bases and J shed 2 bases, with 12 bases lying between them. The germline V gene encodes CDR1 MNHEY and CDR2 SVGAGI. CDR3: CASSSSSQAYEQYF. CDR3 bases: TGTGCCAGCAGTTCCTCCTCACAAGCCTACGAGCAGTACTTC.

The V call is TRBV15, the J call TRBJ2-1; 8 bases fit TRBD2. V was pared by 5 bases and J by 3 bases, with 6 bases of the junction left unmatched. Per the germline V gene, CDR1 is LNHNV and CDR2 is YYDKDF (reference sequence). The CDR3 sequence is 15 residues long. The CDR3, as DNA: TGTGCCACCAGCGCCGGGGGGGGATACTACAATGAGCAGTTCTTC. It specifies CATSAGGGYYNEQFF.

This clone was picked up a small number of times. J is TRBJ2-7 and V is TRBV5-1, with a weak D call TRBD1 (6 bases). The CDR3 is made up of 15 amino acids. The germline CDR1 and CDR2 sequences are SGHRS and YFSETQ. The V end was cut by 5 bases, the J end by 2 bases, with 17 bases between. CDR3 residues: CASRKQQGDAYEQYF. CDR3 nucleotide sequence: TGCGCCAGCAGAAAACAACAGGGCGACGCCTACGAGCAGTACTTC.

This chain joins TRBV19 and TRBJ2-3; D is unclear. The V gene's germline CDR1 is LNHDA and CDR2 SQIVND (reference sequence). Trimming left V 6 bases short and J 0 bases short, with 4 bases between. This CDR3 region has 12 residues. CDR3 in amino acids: CASRGSTDTQYF. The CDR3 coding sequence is TGTGCCAGTAGGGGCAGCACAGATACGCAGTATTTT.

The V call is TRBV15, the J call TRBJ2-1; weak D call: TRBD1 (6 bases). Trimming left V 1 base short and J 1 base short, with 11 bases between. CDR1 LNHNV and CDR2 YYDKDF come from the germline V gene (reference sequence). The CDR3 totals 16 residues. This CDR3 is CATSRGGQVSYNEQFF. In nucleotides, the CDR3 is TGTGCCACCAGCAGAGGGGGGCAGGTGTCCTACAATGAGCAGTTCTTC.

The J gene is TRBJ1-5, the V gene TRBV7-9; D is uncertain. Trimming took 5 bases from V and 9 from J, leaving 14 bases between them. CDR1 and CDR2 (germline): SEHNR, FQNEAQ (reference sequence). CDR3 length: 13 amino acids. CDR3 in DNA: TGTGCCAGCAGCGGAGGCGGCGCTTGGCCCCAGCATTTT. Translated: CASSGGGAWPQHF.

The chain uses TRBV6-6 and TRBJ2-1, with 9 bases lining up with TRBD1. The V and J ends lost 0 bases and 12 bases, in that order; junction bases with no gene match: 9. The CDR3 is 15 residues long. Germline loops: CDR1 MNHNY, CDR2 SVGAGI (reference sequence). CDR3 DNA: TGTGCCAGCAGTTACTCGGGACAGGGCAATTTGGGGCAGTTCTTC. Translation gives CASSYSGQGNLGQFF.

Written as DNA, the CDR3 is TGTGCCAGCTCACCCGCCGAGGGGGACAGGGTTAACACCATATATTTT. It specifies CASSPAEGDRVNTIYF. The chain carries TRBV18 and TRBJ1-3; TRBD1 aligns across 9 bases. This CDR3 has 16 residues. The V gene end was trimmed by 3 bases and the J gene end by 7 bases; junction bases not matched to a gene: 10. Per the germline V gene, CDR1 is KGHSH and CDR2 is LQKENI.

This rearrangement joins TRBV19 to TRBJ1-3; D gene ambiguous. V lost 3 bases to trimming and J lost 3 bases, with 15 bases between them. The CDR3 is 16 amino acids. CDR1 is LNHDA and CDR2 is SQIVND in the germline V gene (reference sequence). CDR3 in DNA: TGTGCCAGTAGTATTGCGGGAGAATTCAATGGAAACACCATATATTTT. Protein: CASSIAGEFNGNTIYF.

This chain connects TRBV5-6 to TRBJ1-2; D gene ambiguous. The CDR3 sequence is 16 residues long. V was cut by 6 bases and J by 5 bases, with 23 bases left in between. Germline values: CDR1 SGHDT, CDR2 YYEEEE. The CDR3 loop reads CASTPTRWAGGYGYTF. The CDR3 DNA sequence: TGTGCCAGCACCCCCACCCGGTGGGCAGGAGGGTATGGCTACACCTTC.

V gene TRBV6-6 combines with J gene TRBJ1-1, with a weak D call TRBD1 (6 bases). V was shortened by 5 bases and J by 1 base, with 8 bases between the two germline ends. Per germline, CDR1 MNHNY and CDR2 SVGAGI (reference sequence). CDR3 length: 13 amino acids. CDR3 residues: CASSNRENTEAFF. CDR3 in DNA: TGTGCCAGCAGTAACAGGGAGAACACTGAAGCTTTCTTT.

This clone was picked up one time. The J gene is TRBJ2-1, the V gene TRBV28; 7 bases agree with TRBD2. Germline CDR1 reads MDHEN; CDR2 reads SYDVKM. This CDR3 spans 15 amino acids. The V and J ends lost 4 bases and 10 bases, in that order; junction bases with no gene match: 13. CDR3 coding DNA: TGTGCCAGCAGTTCTTTGACGGGGGGTGATTGGGAGCAGTTCTTC. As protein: CASSSLTGGDWEQFF.

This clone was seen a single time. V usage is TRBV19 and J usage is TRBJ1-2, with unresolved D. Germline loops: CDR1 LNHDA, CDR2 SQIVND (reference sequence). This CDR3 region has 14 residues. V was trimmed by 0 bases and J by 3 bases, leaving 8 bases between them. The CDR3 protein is CASSIEPRYYGYTF. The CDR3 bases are TGTGCCAGTAGTATAGAGCCCAGGTACTATGGCTACACCTTC.

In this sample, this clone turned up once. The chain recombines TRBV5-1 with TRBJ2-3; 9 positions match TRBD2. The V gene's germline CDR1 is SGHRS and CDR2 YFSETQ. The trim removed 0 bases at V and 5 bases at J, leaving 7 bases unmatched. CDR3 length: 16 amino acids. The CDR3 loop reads CASSLGLAGAEDTQYF. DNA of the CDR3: TGCGCCAGCAGCTTGGGATTAGCGGGGGCAGAAGATACGCAGTATTTT.

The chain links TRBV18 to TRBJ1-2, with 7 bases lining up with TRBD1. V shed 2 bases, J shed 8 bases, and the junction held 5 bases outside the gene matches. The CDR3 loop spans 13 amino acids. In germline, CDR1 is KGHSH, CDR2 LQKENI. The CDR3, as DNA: TGTGCCAGCTCACCAGGTACAGGGGAAGGCTACACCTTC. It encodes CASSPGTGEGYTF.